This T cell receptor (beta chain) was identified during a study of neoadjuvant anti-PD-1 for oral cavity cancer. In this sample, this clone turned up once. The CDR3 loop spans 12 amino acids. V was shortened by 6 bases and J by 1 base, with 6 bases between the two germline ends. The germline V gene has CDR1 MNHNS and CDR2 SASEGT. TCRdb's copy holds only in-frame clones and misses some; the assay was immunoSEQ multiplex PCR. The sample lists fewer than 15,000 clones; about 70% were seen once. The receptor was isolated from a person between 40 and 80 years old with oral cavity squamous cell carcinoma. Sequenced material: PBMCs, taken before nivolumab (anti-PD-1) treatment. The chain employs TRBV6-1 and TRBJ1-1; D remains ambiguous. In DNA, the CDR3 is TGTGCCAGCAGCAACCCGAACACTGAAGCTTTCTTT. Translating it yields CASSNPNTEAFF.